This T cell receptor (beta chain) is from a study of blood T cell repertoires in COVID-19. Study information: The origin of the acute and convalescent COVID-19 samples was the United States, Italy and Spain. T cells, B-cell-depleted T cells, or PBMCs supplied cDNA or gDNA.

This study enrolled people aged about 18 to 100 from about two dozen US geographic areas. Cohort 3 donors were reported recovered after two negative PCRs, clearance, or symptom resolution. Generated by immunoSEQ multiplex PCR, the TCRdb table keeps only in-frame clones and is missing some. The data show roughly 180,000 clones, over 80% seen once. The CDR3 runs 16 residues. The V and J ends lost 2 bases and 8 bases, in that order; junction bases with no gene match: 6. Germline V gene lookup returns CDR1 MNHNS and CDR2 SASEGT. The chain links TRBV6-1 to TRBJ2-3; TRBD2 aligns across 14 bases. The sequence was obtained from a woman between 45 and 60 years old who had recovered from COVID-19. Material: PBMCs or T cells enriched from blood (not recorded which). This CDR3 is CASSELGTSGGGTQYF. The CDR3 DNA follows: TGTGCCAGCAGTGAACTCGGGACTAGCGGGGGTGGTACGCAGTATTTT.